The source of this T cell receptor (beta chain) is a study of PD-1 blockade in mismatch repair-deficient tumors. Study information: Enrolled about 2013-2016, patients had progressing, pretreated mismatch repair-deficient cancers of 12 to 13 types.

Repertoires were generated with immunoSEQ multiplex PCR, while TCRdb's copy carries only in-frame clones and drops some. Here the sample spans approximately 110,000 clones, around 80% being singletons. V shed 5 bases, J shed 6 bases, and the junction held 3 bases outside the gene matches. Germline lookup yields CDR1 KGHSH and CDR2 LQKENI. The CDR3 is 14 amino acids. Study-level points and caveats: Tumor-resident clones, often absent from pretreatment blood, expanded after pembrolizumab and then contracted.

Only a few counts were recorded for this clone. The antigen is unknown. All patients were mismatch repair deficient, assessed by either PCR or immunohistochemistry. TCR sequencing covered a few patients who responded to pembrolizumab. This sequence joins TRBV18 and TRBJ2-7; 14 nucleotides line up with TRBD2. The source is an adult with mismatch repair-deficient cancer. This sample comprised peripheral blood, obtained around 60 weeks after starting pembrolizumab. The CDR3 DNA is TGTGCCAGCTCAGAGGGACTAGCGGGAGTCGAGCAGTACTTC. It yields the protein CASSEGLAGVEQYF.